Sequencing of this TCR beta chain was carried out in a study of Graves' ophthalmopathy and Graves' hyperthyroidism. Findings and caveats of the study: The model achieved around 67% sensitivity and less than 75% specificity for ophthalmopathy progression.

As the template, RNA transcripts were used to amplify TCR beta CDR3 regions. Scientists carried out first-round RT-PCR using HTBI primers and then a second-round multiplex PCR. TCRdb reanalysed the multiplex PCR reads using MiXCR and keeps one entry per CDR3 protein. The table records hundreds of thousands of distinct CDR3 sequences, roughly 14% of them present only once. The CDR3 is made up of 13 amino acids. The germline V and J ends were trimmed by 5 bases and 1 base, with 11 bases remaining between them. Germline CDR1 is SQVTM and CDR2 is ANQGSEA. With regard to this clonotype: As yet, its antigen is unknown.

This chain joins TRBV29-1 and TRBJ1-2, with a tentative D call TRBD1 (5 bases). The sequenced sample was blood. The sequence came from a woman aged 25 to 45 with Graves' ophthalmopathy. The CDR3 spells CSVSGQGNYGYTF. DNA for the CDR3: TGCAGCGTTTCGGGGCAGGGTAACTATGGCTACACCTTC.